This TCR beta chain comes out of a study of blood T cells in healthy people across ages. Study overall: Researchers report that template switching captured about one barcoded beta molecule per two T cells. Findings and limits, study-wide: Possibly, changes in expanded clonotypes were confounded because donor CMV status was unknown. In long-lived donors, naive CD4+ cell counts and diversity exceeded those of aged donors.

Germline CDR1 is SGHTA and CDR2 is FQGNSA. The CDR3 loop spans 15 amino acids. It was with a sample-barcoded 5' primer and a J-beta primer mix that a second PCR of roughly 7 to 12 cycles was run. MiXCR, run by TCRdb on the 5' RACE reads, gives a single entry per CDR3 protein. Of 1.5 million to 2 million distinct CDR3 sequences listed, 28% are singletons. In regard to this clonotype: Its antigen is not known. A much larger clone differs from this one at a single base, so this may be a read error.

Per-sample PBMC isolation yielded at least 6.5 million cells. This TCR was recovered from a woman aged 30 to 39 in good health. The sequencing sample was made of blood. This rearrangement joins TRBV7-2 to TRBJ2-7, with a possible D match to TRBD1 (6 bases). CDR3 sequence (DNA): TGTGCCAGCAGTAATCCCGGGACAACCTCCTACGAGCAGCACTTC. The encoded protein is CASSNPGTTSYEQHF.